This T cell receptor (beta chain) was captured by sequencing in a study of glioma-infiltrating T cells after dendritic cell vaccination (dated by TCRdb to 2016 to 2018). The study in broad terms: A cohort of approximately 15 glioblastoma patients from Phase I and II dendritic cell vaccination trials was included, of whom 9 were newly diagnosed and 6 had recurrent disease. Three intradermal dendritic cell vaccine injections were administered to patients at biweekly intervals in the arm below the axilla. In glioblastoma patients vaccinated with dendritic cells, deep sequencing of TCR beta CDR3 regions served to measure the amount of tumor-infiltrating lymphocytes and to compare repertoires between tumor and blood. Survival after dendritic cell vaccination was correlated with TCR sequencing metrics such as TIL content and the overlap between tumor and blood repertoires. Between the early 2000s and the early 2010s, patients were given autologous tumor lysate-pulsed dendritic cell vaccination. To make the vaccine, monocyte-derived dendritic cells were cultured for approximately 7 days with IL-4 and GM-CSF and then pulsed overnight with autologous tumor lysate. What the study reported, not specific to this receptor: The three-group TCR overlap response model was described as speculative and requiring prospective validation. The cohort was small and heterogeneous, with few patients having full blood and tumor sets and even fewer initial-recurrent tumor pairs. Higher estimated pretreatment TIL content predicted longer time to progression and overall survival after dendritic cell vaccination. TCR clonality showed no direct relationship with survival, which suggests that a diverse polyclonal response may be important.

Reading the label with the study, this specimen's time point is: after dendritic cell vaccination, including at tumor progression/relapse. To be selected, patients needed enough residual fresh-frozen tumor tissue and more than two years of available survival data. None of the glioblastoma patients carried an isocitrate dehydrogenase mutation, although molecular status otherwise varied. PBMC were collected before vaccination, two weeks after the third vaccination, and at tumor progression if tumor progression occurred. The Qiagen DNeasy Blood extraction Kit was used for extraction of genomic DNA. Inclusive of the bounding cysteine and phenylalanine, the CDR3 is 15 residues long. Only the CDR3 part of the read is kept: 45 bases, read in frame from the first base. For CDR1 and CDR2, the germline V gene lists SGHDN and FVKESK. V is cut by 5 bases and J by 5 bases, and the space between the germline ends is 17 bases.

The immunoSEQ assay amplified TCRB CDR3 regions from around 2.1 micrograms of genomic DNA, or from all available DNA when less than that amount was available. The multiplex PCR relied on 60 forward primers for TCR V beta segments and 13 reverse primers for J beta segments. Synthetic control templates were spiked into each sample at limiting dilution to estimate reads per starting template. The Illumina HiSeq System generated 87 bp sequencing reads. The authors' pipeline ran thus. PCR and sequencing errors were removed by merging closely related sequences with a nearest neighbor algorithm. TCR overlap was defined as the percentage of unique tumor TCR beta sequences that were also found in the peripheral blood of the same patient. TCRdb holds this immuneACCESS table with in-frame rearrangements only. Some clones are missing; in checked studies, unresolved V genes explain under half, and the rest has no known cause. D and trimming come from the DNA, and the V and J calls and clone size come from that table. The sample table holds roughly 80,000 clones, of which 87% were seen once. Of the sample, more than 2% falls within the top ten clones.

As for this clone: The antigen it binds to is not known. No clone much larger than this one lies a single base away; base qualities are absent.

Sample: blood, taken after dendritic cell vaccination. Recombination connected TRBV14 to TRBJ2-3; possibly the D gene is TRBD1, per 6 matching bases. This receptor was obtained from a human donor with glioblastoma. DNA sequence: TGTGCCAGCAGCTCGAACCGGGACACACTAGATACGCAGTATTTT. It specifies CASSSNRDTLDTQYF.